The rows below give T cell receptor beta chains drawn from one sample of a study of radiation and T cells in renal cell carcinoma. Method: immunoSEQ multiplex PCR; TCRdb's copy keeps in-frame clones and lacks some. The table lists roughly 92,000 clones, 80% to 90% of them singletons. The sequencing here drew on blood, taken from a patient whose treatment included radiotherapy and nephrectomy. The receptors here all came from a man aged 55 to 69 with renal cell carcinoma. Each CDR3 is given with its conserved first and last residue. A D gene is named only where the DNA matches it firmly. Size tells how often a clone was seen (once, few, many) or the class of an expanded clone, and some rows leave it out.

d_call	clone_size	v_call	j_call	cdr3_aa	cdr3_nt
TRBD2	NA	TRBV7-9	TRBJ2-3	CASSYVIRKLAGTTDTQYF	TGTGCCAGCAGCTACGTGATTCGGAAACTAGCGGGAACCACAGATACGCAGTATTTT
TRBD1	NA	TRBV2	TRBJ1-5	CASRLQGGNQPQHF	TGTGCCAGCAGATTACAGGGGGGCAATCAGCCCCAGCATTTT
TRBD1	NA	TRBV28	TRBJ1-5	CASSSATGVDQPQHF	TGTGCCAGCAGTTCCGCGACAGGGGTTGATCAGCCCCAGCATTTT
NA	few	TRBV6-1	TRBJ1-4	CASSVRQSPPLREKLFF	TGTGCCAGCAGTGTCCGGCAGAGCCCCCCTCTTAGGGAAAAACTGTTTTTT
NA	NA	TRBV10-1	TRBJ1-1	CASSGPRDTEAFF	TGCGCCAGCAGTGGCCCTCGGGACACTGAAGCTTTCTTT
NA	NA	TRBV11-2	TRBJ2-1	CASSLAPGRALMGNEQFF	TGTGCCAGCAGCTTGGCCCCGGGACGCGCTTTGATGGGAAATGAGCAGTTCTTC
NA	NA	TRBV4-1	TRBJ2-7	CASSQGTGEQYF	TGCGCCAGCAGCCAAGGAACGGGCGAGCAGTACTTC
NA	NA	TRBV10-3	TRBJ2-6	CAISPTGSGANVLTF	TGTGCCATCAGCCCGACGGGGTCTGGGGCCAACGTCCTGACTTTC
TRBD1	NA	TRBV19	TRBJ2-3	CASRVTGSDTQYF	TGTGCCAGTCGGGTGACAGGGTCAGATACGCAGTATTTT
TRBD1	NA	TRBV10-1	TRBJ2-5	CASMEGTGWETQYF	TGCGCCAGCATGGAGGGGACAGGGTGGGAGACCCAGTACTTC
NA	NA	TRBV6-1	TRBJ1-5	CASSELMEENQPQHF	TGTGCCAGCAGTGAATTGATGGAAGAGAATCAGCCCCAGCATTTT